The clone carrying this T cell receptor beta chain has a handful of counts. No antigen is known for it. The data were obtained in a study of CD8 T cells in ankylosing spondylitis. Study-wide results and limits: A number of the motif variants had already been described in reactive arthritis synovial fluid and blood.

Scientists made TCR beta libraries using quantitative 5'-RACE with molecular barcodes. TCRdb reanalysed the 5' RACE reads using MiXCR and keeps one entry per CDR3 protein. The table has around 180,000 distinct CDR3 sequences, over 10% seen once; the top ten hold 11%. The CDR3 is 13 residues long. The germline CDR1 and CDR2 sequences are SGHTA and FQGNSA. V was trimmed by 5 bases and J by 10 bases, leaving 15 bases between them. The chain links TRBV7-2 to TRBJ2-1; weak D call: TRBD1 (6 bases). The origin of this receptor is a female donor with ankylosing spondylitis or in good health (not recorded which). Material for sequencing was blood, either unsorted or a sorted T cell fraction (not recorded which). In DNA form, the CDR3 reads TGTGCCAGCAGCACTCGGGAAAGGGGGGAGCAGTTCTTC. Its translation: CASSTRERGEQFF.